This T cell receptor (beta chain) appears in the sequencing data of a study of identical twins. Concerning this clonotype itself: Antigen unknown.

Overall study findings and caveats: Fewer insertions were carried by abundant cord blood beta clonotypes, but none was seen in memory repertoires.

One entry per CDR3 protein results from TCRdb running MiXCR on the 5' RACE reads. The sample holds roughly 290,000 distinct CDR3 sequences, less than 9.5% seen once. This CDR3 contains 17 residues. With 3 bases clipped from V and 4 bases from J, the junction kept 11 bases outside the gene matches. The germline CDR1 and CDR2 sequences are SGHDT and YYEEEE. These records were also assigned to another study, of yellow fever vaccine responses in identical twins.

The sequenced sample was CD8+ T cells sorted from blood. The clonotype was recovered from a woman younger than 30 in good health. The J gene is TRBJ2-3, the V gene TRBV5-6; 10 bases line up with TRBD2. This CDR3 reads CASSSGTSVWAPDTQYF. CDR3 DNA sequence: TGTGCCAGCAGCTCTGGGACTAGCGTTTGGGCCCCAGATACGCAGTATTTT.